This paragraph reports one T cell receptor beta chain. Its antigen is as yet unknown. CDR1 is MGHRA and CDR2 is YSYEKL in the germline V gene. The CDR3 extends over 15 amino acids. V was clipped by 3 bases and J by 3 bases; unmatched bases: 7. TCRdb reprocessed the 5' RACE reads with MiXCR, giving one entry per CDR3 protein. Among 35,000 to 45,000 distinct CDR3 sequences listed, about a fifth were seen once. Notes on the study in general: Tumor-infiltrating Treg TCR alpha and beta sequences overlapped most with tumor naive CD4+ T cells, then blood naive.

The sorted Tregs were CD4+CD25+CD127-/low cells. This rearrangement joins TRBV4-1 to TRBJ2-7; 8 positions match TRBD1. The sample comprised Tregs sorted from a lymph node. This clonotype originated in a female donor with breast cancer. The CDR3, as DNA: TGCGCCAGCAGCCAGGAAGGACAGGGATACTACGAGCAGTACTTC. Encoded protein: CASSQEGQGYYEQYF.